This passage covers 26 T cell receptor beta chains from one sample sequenced in a study of read filtering for tumor transcriptome and immune sequencing. Molecular barcoded adaptors covering alpha/delta and beta/gamma chains were used on approximately 400 ng RNA. TCRdb processed the reads anew with MiXCR; each CDR3 protein has one entry. Altogether about 86,000 distinct CDR3 sequences are present, 9% to 15% being singletons, with the ten largest covering approximately 15%. The sequenced sample was a population of CD138-negative cells sorted from bone marrow. The receptors shown here come from a donor at least 40 years old with multiple myeloma.

This clonotype was seen at least ten times. CDR3: CSASGPGVGNEQFF. CDR3 DNA sequence: TGCAGTGCTAGTGGTCCAGGCGTAGGCAATGAGCAGTTCTTC. The J gene is TRBJ2-1, the V gene TRBV20-1; D uncertain. CDR1 and CDR2 (germline): DFQATT, SNEGSKA (reference sequence). The CDR3 sequence is 14 residues long. The V gene lost 3 bases and the J gene lost 6 bases, with 15 bases spanning the gap.

A few counts support this clonotype. The chain is built from TRBV4-1 and TRBJ2-3; D remains ambiguous. The CDR3 contains 18 residues. Deletions cut 0 bases from V and 3 bases from J, with 19 bases between. Per the germline V gene, CDR1 is MGHRA and CDR2 is YSYEKL. The CDR3 nucleotides are TGCGCCAGCAGCCAAGATCTGCTAGTTGGTTGGAGTACAGATACGCAGTATTTT. This codes for CASSQDLLVGWSTDTQYF.

This clonotype was seen ten or more times. The V and J genes are TRBV5-6 and TRBJ1-5; D remains unclear. CDR1 and CDR2 (germline): SGHDT, YYEEEE. CDR3 length: 13 residues. V shed 5 bases and J shed 5 bases, with 11 bases lying between them. Written as DNA, the CDR3 is TGTGCCAGCAGTCGGGGTCCGGATCAGCCCCAGCATTTT. Translated, it gives CASSRGPDQPQHF. Drawing the rest from reference TRBV5-6 and TRBJ1-5, the complete variable domain is DAGVTQSPTHLIKTRGQQVTLRCSPKSGHDTVSWYQQALGQGPQFIFQYYEEEERQRGNFPDRFSGHQFPNYSSELNVNALLLGDSALYLCASSRGPDQPQHFGDGTRLSIL.

Notes on this clonotype: This sequence may be a read error, since a much larger clone differs from it by one base. This rearrangement joins TRBV29-1 to TRBJ2-3; D tentatively reads TRBD1 or TRBD2 (5 bases each). Germline lookup yields CDR1 SQVTM and CDR2 ANQGSEA. The CDR3 extends over 13 amino acids. V lost 1 base and J lost 1, with 6 bases in between. The CDR3 spells CSVEAGRTDTQYF. CDR3 nucleotides: TGCAGCGTTGAAGCGGGACGCACAGATACGCAGTATTTT.

This clonotype occurred many times. Written as DNA, the CDR3 is TGTGCCAGCAGTTTTGCCGTCACAGATACGCAGTATTTT. Amino acids: CASSFAVTDTQYF. The chain joins TRBV2 to TRBJ2-3; D uncertain. The V gene's germline CDR1 is SNHLY and CDR2 FYNNEI. The V and J ends lost 5 bases and 2 bases respectively, with 8 bases between them. The CDR3 has 13 amino acids.

This clonotype has more than one count but fewer than ten. The chain links TRBV11-2 to TRBJ2-2; D gene unclear. CDR3 size: 13 residues. V gave up 1 base and J gave up 5 bases, with 5 bases separating them. Germline V gene sequence: CDR1 SGHAT, CDR2 FQNNGV. The CDR3 spells CASSLGGTGELFF. In nucleotides, the CDR3 is TGTGCCAGCAGCTTAGGTGGTACCGGGGAGCTGTTTTTT.

This clonotype was picked up many times. CDR3 amino acids: CASSLDDRGPSYEQYF. CDR3 DNA sequence: TGTGCCAGCAGCTTGGACGACAGGGGGCCCTCCTACGAGCAGTACTTC. This chain links TRBV5-5 with TRBJ2-7; 10 bases line up with TRBD1. V dropped 0 bases and J dropped 0; count of bases not matched to a gene: 3. Germline loops: CDR1 SGHKS, CDR2 YYEKEE (reference sequence). CDR3 size: 16 residues.

This clonotype was seen many times. CDR3 region: CASSPRSRGTGELFF. DNA for the CDR3: TGCGCCAGCAGCCCCAGGAGCCGGGGCACCGGGGAGCTGTTTTTT. The genes are TRBV5-1 and TRBJ2-2, with a weak D call TRBD2 (5 bases). The V end lost 4 bases, the J end lost 4 bases, and 14 bases lay between the germline ends. This CDR3 has 15 amino acids. CDR1 is SGHRS, CDR2 YFSETQ, per germline. Full variable domain (outside the CDR3, taken from reference TRBV5-1 and TRBJ2-2): KAGVTQTPRYLIKTRGQQVTLSCSPISGHRSVSWYQQTPGQGLQFLFEYFSETQRNKGNFPGRFSGRQFSNSRSEMNVSTLELGDSALYLCASSPRSRGTGELFFGEGSRLTVL.

Many counts were recorded for this clonotype. The conserved final phenylalanine or tryptophan is absent from the CDR3, which likely points to a read error. This chain joins TRBV5-6 and TRBJ2-3, with 12 bases identical to TRBD1. The CDR3 spans 16 residues. The germline V gene encodes CDR1 SGHDT and CDR2 YYEEEE. J gave up 6 bases and V 4 bases, and 9 bases lay outside the gene matches. The CDR3 sequence is CASSLGGTGGVDTQYL. In nucleotides, the CDR3 is TGTGCCAGCAGCCTGGGGGGGACAGGGGGCGTGGATACGCAGTATCTT.

This clonotype showed up many times. The gene calls are TRBV2 and TRBJ2-3; 9 bases agree with TRBD2. V lost 7 bases to trimming and J lost 2 bases; unmatched junction nucleotides: 7. The CDR3 covers 15 residues. Germline V gene lookup returns CDR1 SNHLY and CDR2 FYNNEI. Written as DNA, the CDR3 is TGTGCCAGCACTCCGACTAGCGGCTACACAGATACGCAGTATTTT. This codes for CASTPTSGYTDTQYF.

Ten or more counts support this clonotype. The chain joins TRBV2 to TRBJ1-1; 9 bases agree with TRBD1. The CDR3 covers 14 residues. In germline, CDR1 is SNHLY, CDR2 FYNNEI. With 7 bases clipped from V and 5 bases from J, the junction kept 8 bases outside the gene matches. CDR3 in DNA: TGTGCCAGCACCCAGACAGGGGGGGGGACTGAAGCTTTCTTT. Translated: CASTQTGGGTEAFF.

Ten or more counts support this clonotype. DNA for the CDR3: TGTGCCAGCAGTTGGACTAGCGGGAGGTGGAATGAGCAGTTCTTC. It specifies CASSWTSGRWNEQFF. The J gene is TRBJ2-1, the V gene TRBV12-3 or TRBV12-4; 14 bases line up with TRBD2. Trimming took 4 bases from V and 7 from J; bases not matched to a gene: 3. The CDR3 spans 15 residues.

The table lists this clonotype with many counts. Written as DNA, the CDR3 is TGCGCCAGCAGCTCGGGACAGATCGCAAATACGCAGTATTTT. It is translated as CASSSGQIANTQYF. The chain employs TRBV5-1 and TRBJ2-3, with TRBD1 identical over 7 bases. This CDR3 contains 14 residues. The germline V gene encodes CDR1 SGHRS and CDR2 YFSETQ. J lost 7 bases, V lost 3 bases, and 8 bases had no gene match.

In its sample, this clonotype was seen many times. The chain links TRBV4-1 to TRBJ1-5, with 8 bases fitting TRBD1. The junction had 6 bases not matched to a gene; V was cut back by 6 bases and J by 5 bases. Germline CDR1 reads MGHRA; CDR2 reads YSYEKL. The CDR3 has 14 amino acids. CDR3 nucleotides: TGCGCCAGCAGAAACCCAGGGGGCTATCAGCCCCAGCATTTT. It codes for CASRNPGGYQPQHF.

With regard to this clonotype: A far bigger clonotype differs at one base, so this is likely a read error. V is TRBV12-3 or TRBV12-4 and J is TRBJ2-1, with D possibly being TRBD2 (5 bases). Between the trimmed V and J ends, which lost 7 bases and 2 bases, there was a span of 12 bases. The CDR3 consists of 14 residues. The CDR3 nucleotides read TGTGCCAGCAAGCGGAAGGGTACCTACAATGAGCAGTTCTTC. This gives the protein CASKRKGTYNEQFF.

The V call is TRBV7-2, the J call TRBJ2-1; 7 positions match TRBD2. V shed 10 bases, J shed 5 bases, and the junction held 14 bases outside the gene matches. The CDR3 is 15 residues long. CDR1 is SGHTA and CDR2 is FQGNSA in the germline V gene. The CDR3 DNA sequence: TGTGCCACCGGATCGGGTGGGGGAGGGCACAATGAGCAGTTCTTC. It is translated as CATGSGGGGHNEQFF.

The chain carries TRBV5-1 and TRBJ2-5, with D unclear. Trimming took off 5 bases at V and 1 base at J, with 9 bases between the two ends. Germline CDR1 and CDR2: SGHRS and YFSETQ. This CDR3 has 13 residues. Here the CDR3 DNA reads TGCGCCAGCAGGGGCTCCAGCCAAGAGACCCAGTACTTC. It codes for CASRGSSQETQYF.

At least ten counts were recorded for this clonotype. V usage is TRBV2 and J usage is TRBJ1-1, with 7 bases matching TRBD1. The V gene's germline CDR1 is SNHLY and CDR2 FYNNEI. Trimming took 7 bases from V and 2 from J; bases not matched to a gene: 4. The CDR3 is 13 residues long. This chain's CDR3 is CASKTGQNTEAFF. The CDR3 nucleotides read TGTGCCAGCAAGACAGGGCAAAACACTGAAGCTTTCTTT.

This clonotype was counted ten times or more. The chain joins TRBV27 to TRBJ1-5; TRBD1 matches 10 bases. The CDR3 extends over 13 amino acids. CDR1 and CDR2 from the germline V gene are MNHEY and SMNVEV (reference sequence). V lost 6 bases to trimming and J lost 7 bases; unmatched junction nucleotides: 3. This chain's CDR3 is CASRVTGGQPQHF. The CDR3 DNA is TGTGCCAGCAGGGTGACAGGGGGCCAGCCCCAGCATTTT.

The chain has TRBV7-9 and TRBJ2-7, with 9 bases matching TRBD1. Looked up from germline, CDR1 is SEHNR and CDR2 is FQNEAQ (reference sequence). This CDR3 region has 15 residues. V lost 6 bases and J lost 6; bases outside the gene matches: 12. The CDR3 DNA reads TGTGCCAGCAGTCCTCAAGCCGGGACAGGGATCGAGCAGTACTTC. Residues: CASSPQAGTGIEQYF.

About this clonotype: A much larger clone is a single base away; this may be a read error. This chain links TRBV5-1 with TRBJ2-1; 11 bases are shared with TRBD2. CDR3 length: 16 amino acids. Per germline, CDR1 SGHRS and CDR2 YFSETQ. CDR3 coding DNA: TGCACCAGCAGTTCGCGTACTAGCGGGAGTGCCAATGAGCAGTTCTTC. Its protein product is CTSSSRTSGSANEQFF.

In this sample, this clonotype turned up a few times. Just one base apart from a much larger clone, this may be a read error. The V call is TRBV6-5, the J call TRBJ2-6; tentatively, D is TRBD1 (6 bases). The CDR3 is 16 amino acids. CDR1 and CDR2 (germline): MNHEY, SVGAGI. The chain's CDR3 is CASSFVDRSGATVLTF. The DNA of the CDR3 is TGTGCCAGCAGTTTTGTCGACAGGTCTGGGGCCACCGTCCTGACTTTC.

The table lists this clonotype with many counts. The chain has TRBV11-2 and TRBJ2-3, with D possibly TRBD2 on 6 matching bases. Germline CDR1 reads SGHAT; CDR2 reads FQNNGV. This CDR3 comprises 15 residues. V lost 2 bases to trimming and J lost 3 bases, with 12 bases between them. CDR3 amino acids: CASSLPQTSTDTQYF. CDR3 nucleotide sequence: TGTGCCAGCAGCTTACCCCAGACTAGTACAGATACGCAGTATTTT.

A few counts support this clonotype. The chain combines TRBV7-2 with TRBJ1-3; 9 bases line up with TRBD1. The germline V gene has CDR1 SGHTA and CDR2 FQGNSA. J was trimmed by 4 bases and V by 4 bases; bases with no gene match: 5. The CDR3 extends over 15 amino acids. CDR3 residues: CASSYGQGKGNTIYF. For the CDR3, the DNA is TGTGCCAGCAGCTACGGACAGGGGAAGGGAAACACCATATATTTT.

For this clonotype: Here the CDR3 omits its conserved ending phenylalanine or tryptophan, so a read error is the likely source. This CDR3 is CASSLVDSYEQYL. The DNA for the CDR3 is TGCGCCAGCAGCTTGGTGGACAGCTACGAGCAGTACCTC. This chain connects TRBV5-1 to TRBJ2-7, with a possible D match to TRBD1 (6 bases). This CDR3 is built from 13 residues. Between the trimmed V and J ends, which lost 0 bases and 3 bases, there was a span of 7 bases. CDR1 is SGHRS, CDR2 YFSETQ, per germline.

This clonotype was recorded at least ten times. The rearrangement joins TRBV4-2 to TRBJ1-1, with 11 bases aligning to TRBD1. V shed 0 bases, J shed 3 bases, and the junction held 3 bases outside the gene matches. Germline values: CDR1 LGHNA, CDR2 YNFKEQ. The CDR3 spans 16 residues. The CDR3 region is CASSQDPDRGHTEAFF. CDR3 nucleotide sequence: TGTGCCAGCAGCCAAGATCCGGACAGGGGGCACACTGAAGCTTTCTTT.